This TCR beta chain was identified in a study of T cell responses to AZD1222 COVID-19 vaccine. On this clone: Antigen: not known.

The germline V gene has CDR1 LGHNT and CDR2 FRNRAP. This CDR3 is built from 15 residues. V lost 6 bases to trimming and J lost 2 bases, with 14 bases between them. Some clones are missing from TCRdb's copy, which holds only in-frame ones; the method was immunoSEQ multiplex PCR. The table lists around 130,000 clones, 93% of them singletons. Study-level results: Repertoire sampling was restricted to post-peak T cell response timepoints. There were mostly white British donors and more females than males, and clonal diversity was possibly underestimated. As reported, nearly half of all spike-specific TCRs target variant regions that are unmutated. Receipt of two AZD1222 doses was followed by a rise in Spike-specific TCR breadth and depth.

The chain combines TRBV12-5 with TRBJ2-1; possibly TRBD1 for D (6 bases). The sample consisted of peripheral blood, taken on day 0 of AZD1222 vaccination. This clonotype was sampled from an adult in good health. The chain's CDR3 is CASGLQGRTYNEQFF. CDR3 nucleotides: TGTGCTAGTGGGTTACAGGGCCGCACCTACAATGAGCAGTTCTTC.